A single sample is the source of the 20 T cell receptor beta chains below, sequenced in a study of blood T cell repertoires in COVID-19. Using immunoSEQ multiplex PCR, the repertoire was profiled, and TCRdb retains in-frame clones only, with some absent. The table lists 150,000 to 200,000 clones, 70% to 80% of them singletons, with 6% in the top ten. Material: peripheral blood. These receptors all stem from a woman aged 40 to 50 with COVID-19, enrolled during active disease.

The chain employs TRBV11-3 and TRBJ2-3, with a weak D call TRBD2 (5 bases). V lost 2 bases, J lost 4 bases, and 10 bases lay in between. The CDR3 covers 14 residues. Germline CDR1 reads SGHNT; CDR2 reads YENEEA. In DNA form, the CDR3 reads TGTGCCAGCAGCTTACTGGCCGGGGCAGATACGCAGTATTTT. This translates into CASSLLAGADTQYF.

This chain joins TRBV7-9 and TRBJ2-1; 11 bases line up with TRBD2. Trimming at V came to 4 bases and at J to 8 bases, leaving 10 bases not matched to a gene. The CDR3 extends over 16 amino acids. The V gene's germline CDR1 is SEHNR and CDR2 FQNEAQ (reference sequence). The CDR3 region is CASSSPYIAGGDEQFF. The CDR3, as DNA: TGTGCCAGCAGCTCCCCATACATAGCGGGAGGGGATGAGCAGTTCTTC.

CDR3 region: CASSQEWGGIAETQYF. CDR3 nucleotides: TGCGCCAGCAGCCAAGAATGGGGAGGGATTGCAGAGACCCAGTACTTC. The rearrangement uses TRBV4-1 and TRBJ2-5, with 7 positions matching TRBD2. V lost 0 bases and J lost 4; bases outside the gene matches: 8. This CDR3 region has 16 residues. Germline-derived CDR1 and CDR2 are MGHRA and YSYEKL.

The CDR3 DNA reads as TGTGCCAGCAGTGGAACAGGGGCCCAGCCCCAGCATTTT. Amino acid sequence: CASSGTGAQPQHF. J is TRBJ1-5 and V is TRBV25-1; 7 nucleotides line up with TRBD1. J gave up 7 bases and V 4 bases, and 4 bases lay outside the gene matches. The CDR3 extends over 13 amino acids. From germline, CDR1 is MGHDK and CDR2 SYGVNS. Based on the CDR3 plus reference TRBV25-1 and TRBJ1-5, the full variable domain is EADIYQTPRYLVIGTGKKITLECSQTMGHDKMYWYQQDPGMELHLIHYSYGVNSTEKGDLSSESTVSRIRTEHFPLTLESARPSHTSQYLCASSGTGAQPQHFGDGTRLSIL.

V gene TRBV3-1 (or the pseudogene TRBV3-2) combines with J gene TRBJ2-1; D may be TRBD2 (6 bases). The CDR3 runs 19 residues. Per germline, CDR1 LGHDT and CDR2 YNNKEL (reference sequence). V lost 4 bases and J 7 bases, leaving 29 bases between the germline ends. CDR3 sequence: CASSPQRFSGPLSTNEQFF. In DNA, the CDR3 is TGTGCCAGCAGCCCTCAACGGTTTAGCGGACCTTTAAGTACGAATGAGCAGTTCTTC.

A single count supports this clone. The chain recombines TRBV6-5 with TRBJ1-6, with a tentative D call TRBD1 (5 bases). Trimming removed 8 bases from V and 5 bases from J, with 16 bases in between. The CDR3 length is 15 residues. Germline V gene data show CDR1 as MNHEY and CDR2 as SVGAGI. The CDR3, as DNA: TGTGCCAGCTACTGGGGGGAGTGGGATAATTCACCCCTCCACTTT. Protein product: CASYWGEWDNSPLHF.

The chain employs TRBV12-2 and TRBJ1-3. TRBV12-2 is a recognized pseudogene. The CDR3 extends over 14 amino acids. CDR3 sequence reads: CAGMEKSNGNTIYF. In DNA, the CDR3 is TGTGCAGGCATGGAGAAAAGTAACGGAAACACCATATATTTT.

J is TRBJ2-3 and V is TRBV11-3; D call uncertain. Trimming took off 0 bases at V and 6 bases at J, with 10 bases between the two ends. Per the germline V gene, CDR1 is SGHNT and CDR2 is YENEEA. The CDR3 sequence is 14 residues long. The CDR3 loop is CASSLDLLSDTQYF. The DNA for the CDR3 is TGTGCCAGCAGCTTAGATCTTTTATCTGATACGCAGTATTTT.

This clone appeared a single time. The V gene is TRBV10-3, the J gene TRBJ2-3; 8 positions agree with TRBD2. Germline assignment: CDR1 ENHRY and CDR2 SYGVKD. V lost 6 bases to trimming and J lost 5 bases; unmatched junction nucleotides: 13. This CDR3 has 16 amino acids. CDR3 DNA sequence: TGTGCCATCAGGGCCGGGGGTGGCGGGAGGCAAGATACGCAGTATTTT. Translating gives CAIRAGGGGRQDTQYF.

V and J are TRBV18 and TRBJ1-3, with unresolved D. Germline CDR1 is KGHSH and CDR2 is LQKENI. The CDR3 length is 17 residues. V was clipped by 6 bases and J by 0 bases, with 18 bases between them. This CDR3 reads CASSPFAETSSGNTIYF. CDR3 coding DNA: TGTGCCAGCTCGCCTTTCGCCGAGACTAGCTCTGGAAACACCATATATTTT.

This rearrangement joins TRBV12-3 or TRBV12-4 to TRBJ2-7; no firm D call. CDR3 length: 12 amino acids. V was pared by 5 bases and J by 3 bases, with 8 bases between. CDR3 nucleotides: TGTGCCAGCAGTGACTTAGACTACGAGCAGTACTTC. Its translation is CASSDLDYEQYF.

V and J are TRBV10-2 and TRBJ1-2; 7 positions match TRBD1. V was pared by 6 bases and J by 0 bases, with 7 bases of the junction left unmatched. CDR1 is WSHSY and CDR2 is SAAADI in the germline V gene. The CDR3 has 15 amino acids. The CDR3: CASRPTGAANYGYTF. The CDR3 region has the DNA TGCGCCAGCAGGCCTACAGGGGCAGCTAACTATGGCTACACCTTC.

This chain connects TRBV5-6 to TRBJ1-3, with D perhaps TRBD1 (6 bases). This CDR3 region has 16 residues. Per germline, CDR1 SGHDT and CDR2 YYEEEE. Deletions cut 1 base from V and 2 bases from J, with 13 bases between. This CDR3 reads CASSLTGWGPGNTIYF. CDR3 sequence (DNA): TGTGCCAGCAGCTTGACAGGGTGGGGACCTGGAAACACCATATATTTT.

The rearrangement uses TRBV3-1 (or the pseudogene TRBV3-2) and TRBJ1-3, with 8 bases that match TRBD1. J gave up 0 bases and V 4 bases, and 2 bases lay outside the gene matches. The germline gives CDR1 LGHDT, CDR2 YNNKEL (reference sequence). The CDR3 sequence is 15 residues long. CDR3 loop: CASSRDRNSGNTIYF. In DNA, the CDR3 is TGTGCCAGCAGCCGGGACAGGAACTCTGGAAACACCATATATTTT.

The chain links TRBV5-1 to TRBJ2-7, with D possibly being TRBD2 (6 bases). This CDR3 region has 16 residues. Germline V CDR1 and CDR2: SGHRS, YFSETQ. Trimming removed 4 bases from V and 3 bases from J, with 20 bases in between. The CDR3 DNA follows: TGCGCCAGCAGCCCAGGACATCGGACTACGAGCTACGAGCAGTACTTC. Residues: CASSPGHRTTSYEQYF.

Concerning this clone: One junction end does not reproduce the germline sequence, and a read error may be involved. The sample has other DNA sequences that encode this CDR3 too. The genes are TRBV4-1 and TRBJ1-1; 7 positions match TRBD1. Germline lookup yields CDR1 MGHRA and CDR2 YSYEKL. The CDR3 runs to 18 residues. The CDR3 DNA is TGCGCCAGCAGCCAGGTGGATGTAACTAGGGGGCCGAACACTGAGGCTTTCTTT. Its protein product is CASSQVDVTRGPNTEAFF.

The chain joins TRBV10-1 to TRBJ2-7; possibly TRBD2 for D (5 bases). Trimming removed 1 base at V and 2 bases at J, with 9 bases between. Germline loops: CDR1 WNHNN, CDR2 SYGVQD (reference sequence). The CDR3 is made up of 14 amino acids. CDR3 residues: CASSEYVGAYEQYF. The CDR3 nucleotides read TGCGCCAGCAGTGAGTACGTGGGAGCCTACGAGCAGTACTTC.

The chain combines TRBV11-2 with TRBJ2-5; D is undetermined. The CDR3 consists of 14 residues. Trimming took 3 bases from V and 4 from J, leaving 12 bases between them. CDR1 SGHAT and CDR2 FQNNGV come from the germline V gene. For the CDR3, the DNA is TGTGCCAGCAGCTTTACGAGGAGTAGAGAGACCCAGTACTTC. It translates to CASSFTRSRETQYF.

The chain combines TRBV6-2 or TRBV6-3 with TRBJ2-4, with a possible D match to TRBD2 (5 bases). This CDR3 is built from 18 residues. CDR1 is MNHEY, CDR2 SVGEGT, per germline. Between the trimmed V and J ends, which lost 2 bases and 1 base, there was a span of 18 bases. DNA for the CDR3: TGTGCCAGCAGTTACCCCATTGGGCCCCGGGATGCCAAAAACATTCAGTACTTC. Amino acids: CASSYPIGPRDAKNIQYF.

This clone has only a few counts. V is TRBV2 and J is TRBJ1-1, with no clear D. V dropped 2 bases and J dropped 0 bases, with 4 bases sitting between them. CDR1 is SNHLY, CDR2 FYNNEI, per germline. CDR3 length equals 13 residues. CDR3 coding DNA: TGTGCCAGCAGTGAACATGTGAACACTGAAGCTTTCTTT. Amino acids: CASSEHVNTEAFF.